One and the same sample provided the 24 T cell receptor beta chains below, sequenced in a study of T-cell reconstitution after alpha-beta-depleted transplantation in children (dated by TCRdb to 2016 to 2017). The method behind the library was PCR. Sequenced using an Illumina HiSeq 2500. To normalize quantification of the TCRbeta repertoire, the TCR libraries were built with molecular barcoding that relied on unique molecular identifiers. Through fastp at Q25 and MiXCR, TCRdb rebuilt clones from the public reads, retaining in-frame beta chains. CDR3 protein sequences are deduplicated, and each keeps its most common genes and DNA. The sample records 90,000 to 95,000 distinct CDR3 sequences, 10% to 15% of which are singletons. The leading ten clones occupy over 11% of the sample. Sample: PBMCs from the stem cell graft donor, taken from the stem cell graft. These receptors were obtained from a human donor who donated a stem cell graft to a child with inherited bone marrow failure.

A few counts support this clonotype. CDR3 coding DNA: TGTGCCAGCAGTTCCTCCGGACTAGCGGGAGTTTACTCCTACAATGAGCAGTTCTTC. Amino acids: CASSSSGLAGVYSYNEQFF. The chain employs TRBV6-5 and TRBJ2-1; TRBD2 matches at 13 bases. This CDR3 has 19 amino acids. With 4 bases clipped from V and 0 bases from J, the junction kept 9 bases outside the gene matches. From germline, CDR1 is MNHEY and CDR2 SVGAGI.

This clonotype was seen many times. V gene TRBV9 combines with J gene TRBJ2-7; D is tentatively TRBD1 or TRBD2 (5 bases each). The CDR3 has 15 amino acids. Deletions cut 0 bases from V and 2 bases from J, with 12 bases between. Per germline, CDR1 SGDLS and CDR2 YYNGEE. Here the CDR3 DNA reads TGTGCCAGCAGCGTAGCTTCGGGGACCACCTACGAGCAGTACTTC. Translated, it gives CASSVASGTTYEQYF.

The table lists this clonotype with many counts. This chain joins TRBV7-2 and TRBJ2-1; possible D gene TRBD1, 7 bases. The CDR3 has 15 amino acids. V lost 2 bases, J lost 4 bases, and 12 bases lay in between. Per germline, CDR1 SGHTA and CDR2 FQGNSA. The CDR3 here is CASSLQGDLYNEQFF. For the CDR3, the DNA is TGTGCCAGCAGCTTACAGGGGGACTTGTACAATGAGCAGTTCTTC.

This clonotype was counted ten times or more. Relative to the germline gene, one junction end is altered; a read error may explain this. The chain recombines TRBV25-1 with TRBJ2-7; 10 bases line up with TRBD2. Germline V lookup: CDR1 MGHDK, CDR2 SYGVNS. This CDR3 has 14 residues. CDR3 loop: CASSVLAGEKEHYF. DNA for the CDR3: TGTGCCAGCAGTGTCCTAGCGGGGGAGAAAGAGCATTACTTC.

This clonotype was observed at least ten times. The chain is built from TRBV7-6 and TRBJ2-7; 8 bases are a match to TRBD2. The trim removed 1 base at V and 3 bases at J, leaving 8 bases unmatched. The CDR3 sequence is 16 residues long. Germline V gene sequence: CDR1 SGHVS, CDR2 FNYEAQ. The CDR3 protein is CASSLDPAGGSYEQYF. CDR3 nucleotide sequence: TGTGCCAGCAGCTTAGACCCCGCGGGGGGCAGCTACGAGCAGTACTTC.

Ten or more counts support this clonotype. The chain combines TRBV29-1 with TRBJ1-3, with D possibly being TRBD1 (5 bases). This CDR3 contains 12 residues. V was trimmed by 6 bases and J by 4 bases, leaving 10 bases between them. Per the germline V gene, CDR1 is SQVTM and CDR2 is ANQGSEA. This CDR3 is CSVLGGGNTIYF. CDR3 nucleotides: TGCAGCGTCCTTGGGGGGGGAAACACCATATATTTT. The full variable domain, completed using reference TRBV29-1 and TRBJ1-3, is SAVISQKPSRDICQRGTSLTIQCQVDSQVTMMFWYRQQPGQSLTLIATANQGSEATYESGFVIDKFPISRPNLTFSTLTVSNMSPEDSSIYLCSVLGGGNTIYFGEGSWLTVV.

This clonotype was detected only a few times. CDR3 DNA sequence: TGTGCCAGCAGCTTGGACGGGTCTGGGGCCAACGTCCTGACTTTC. This codes for CASSLDGSGANVLTF. This rearrangement joins TRBV5-4 to TRBJ2-6; D remains ambiguous. The V gene lost 0 bases and the J gene lost 1 base, with 5 bases spanning the gap. This CDR3 is built from 15 residues. Per the germline V gene, CDR1 is SGHNT and CDR2 is YYREEE (reference sequence).

This clonotype was recorded many times. The CDR3, as DNA: TGCGCCAGCAGCCAAGATCTACAAGCCCAAAACACAGATACGCAGTATTTT. It encodes CASSQDLQAQNTDTQYF. The chain joins TRBV4-3 to TRBJ2-3; no clear D. This CDR3 comprises 17 residues. V lost 0 bases and J lost 2, with 15 bases in between. Germline V gene sequence: CDR1 LGHNA, CDR2 YSLEER.

This clonotype has a count of ten or more. The chain recombines TRBV7-2 with TRBJ1-5, with 8 nucleotides matching TRBD1. Germline CDR1 SGHTA, CDR2 FQGNSA. Germline trimming cut 5 bases from V and 8 bases from J; bases unmatched to any gene: 17. The CDR3 runs to 17 residues. The CDR3 here is CASSPSHTGGRFKPQHF. The CDR3 DNA sequence: TGTGCCAGCAGCCCATCTCATACAGGGGGGAGGTTTAAGCCCCAGCATTTT.

This clonotype was seen only a few times. The J gene is TRBJ2-3, the V gene TRBV20-1, with a possible D match to TRBD1 (8 bases). Germline V lookup: CDR1 DFQATT, CDR2 SNEGSKA (reference sequence). This CDR3 spans 13 amino acids. Trimming left V 7 bases short and J 6 bases short, with 17 bases between. CDR3: CSVQQGGGDTQYF. CDR3 coding DNA: TGCAGTGTCCAACAGGGGGGGGGGGATACGCAGTATTTT.

This clonotype was counted ten times or more. The chain couples TRBV11-2 to TRBJ2-1, with 7 nucleotides matching TRBD2. This CDR3 has 15 amino acids. From germline, CDR1 is SGHAT and CDR2 FQNNGV. The ends lost 4 bases at V and 0 bases at J; junction bases unmatched: 3. The CDR3: CASSSSGGSYNEQFF. CDR3 DNA sequence: TGTGCCAGCAGCTCTAGCGGAGGCTCCTACAATGAGCAGTTCTTC.

The gene calls are TRBV7-9 and TRBJ1-1; D is uncertain. Germline V gives CDR1 SEHNR, CDR2 FQNEAQ (reference sequence). The CDR3 totals 14 residues. Trimming took off 3 bases at V and 0 bases at J, with 8 bases between the two ends. The CDR3 protein is CASSFTRMNTEAFF. The CDR3 bases are TGTGCCAGCAGCTTCACCCGAATGAACACTGAAGCTTTCTTT.

This clonotype showed up many times. The genes are TRBV7-9 and TRBJ2-7, with D tentatively TRBD1 (6 bases). In germline, CDR1 is SEHNR, CDR2 FQNEAQ (reference sequence). Between the trimmed V and J ends, which lost 2 bases and 1 base, there was a span of 18 bases. CDR3 length: 17 residues. DNA of the CDR3: TGTGCCAGCAGCTTAAAACCTCTGGGGGCTCTTTCCTACGAGCAGTACTTC. Protein: CASSLKPLGALSYEQYF.

This clonotype was seen only a few times. The CDR3 loop is CASSLLYRGTDTQYF. CDR3 nucleotide sequence: TGTGCCAGCAGCCTCTTGTATAGGGGCACAGATACGCAGTATTTT. The chain employs TRBV11-2 and TRBJ2-3, with unresolved D. In germline, CDR1 is SGHAT, CDR2 FQNNGV. The V gene lost 5 bases and the J gene lost 1 base, with 13 bases spanning the gap. This CDR3 has 15 amino acids.

This clonotype was observed at least ten times. The gene calls are TRBV7-3 and TRBJ2-5; D is ambiguous. The CDR3 is made up of 13 amino acids. Germline V CDR1 and CDR2: SGHTA, FQGTGA. V lost 3 bases, J lost 2 bases, and 7 bases lay in between. DNA for the CDR3: TGTGCCAGCAGCTTGGGTAGACAAGAGACCCAGTACTTC. It translates to CASSLGRQETQYF.

This clonotype was counted at least ten times. CDR3 sequence: CASSSGRGWETQYF. DNA for the CDR3: TGTGCCAGCAGCTCAGGCAGGGGGTGGGAGACCCAGTACTTC. This rearrangement joins TRBV5-5 to TRBJ2-5; 7 bases align to TRBD1. Germline V gives CDR1 SGHKS, CDR2 YYEKEE (reference sequence). Germline trimming cut 3 bases from V and 5 bases from J; bases unmatched to any gene: 7. This CDR3 spans 14 amino acids.

This clonotype was detected ten times or more. The rearrangement links TRBV19 to TRBJ1-1, with 10 bases that match TRBD1. Trimming at V came to 9 bases and at J to 5 bases, leaving 15 bases not matched to a gene. Germline V gives CDR1 LNHDA, CDR2 SQIVND (reference sequence). The CDR3 runs 16 residues. CDR3 region: CASRSGAGTGVTEAFF. The CDR3 DNA reads TGTGCCAGCAGATCGGGAGCCGGGACAGGGGTGACTGAAGCTTTCTTT.

Ten or more counts support this clonotype. The rearrangement links TRBV27 to TRBJ1-1; the match to TRBD1 covers 7 bases. In germline, CDR1 is MNHEY, CDR2 SMNVEV (reference sequence). Unmatched junction bases numbered 6, after V lost 4 bases and J lost 1 base. This CDR3 comprises 15 residues. The CDR3 is CASSSARGRNTEAFF. CDR3 sequence (DNA): TGTGCCAGCAGTTCCGCCAGGGGGAGGAACACTGAAGCTTTCTTT.

This sequence joins TRBV6-2 or TRBV6-3 and TRBJ1-2; D ambiguous. Trimming pared 5 bases from V and 8 bases from J, leaving 18 bases between. CDR3 length equals 14 residues. Germline CDR1 and CDR2: MNHEY and SVGEGT. The CDR3 sequence: CASSTRTTSFGYTF. As DNA, the CDR3 is TGTGCCAGCAGTACCCGGACTACTTCTTTCGGCTACACCTTC.

This clonotype was found many times. The chain has TRBV12-3 or TRBV12-4 and TRBJ2-4; possibly TRBD2 for D (6 bases). Trimming took 6 bases from V and 5 from J, leaving 8 bases between them. The CDR3 length is 12 residues. CDR3 coding DNA: TGTGCCAGCAGGGAGGGGCAAAACATTCAGTACTTC. Translating gives CASREGQNIQYF.

Ten or more counts support this clonotype. V usage is TRBV12-3 or TRBV12-4 and J usage is TRBJ2-7; D remains ambiguous. CDR3 length: 12 amino acids. Trimming left V 3 bases short and J 3 bases short, with 6 bases between. CDR3 sequence (DNA): TGTGCCAGCAGTTTTTTTTACTACGAGCAGTACTTC. Protein: CASSFFYYEQYF.

This clonotype occurred a few times. The J gene is TRBJ1-1, the V gene TRBV6-5, with a tentative D call TRBD1 (6 bases). This CDR3 has 15 residues. With 0 bases removed from V and 3 bases from J, the gap between germline ends came to 11 bases. Germline values: CDR1 MNHEY, CDR2 SVGAGI. The CDR3 is CASSYSNRVDTEAFF. The DNA of the CDR3 is TGTGCCAGCAGTTACTCGAACAGGGTGGACACTGAAGCTTTCTTT.

The chain combines TRBV15 with TRBJ1-5; perhaps TRBD1 as D (6 bases). Per germline, CDR1 LNHNV and CDR2 YYDKDF (reference sequence). The CDR3 contains 15 residues. V was clipped by 0 bases and J by 9 bases, with 15 bases between them. In DNA form, the CDR3 reads TGTGCCACCAGCAGAGACAGGGGCCGAGTTTGGCCCCAGCATTTT. Translated: CATSRDRGRVWPQHF.

This clonotype was counted at least ten times. The V gene is TRBV7-8, the J gene TRBJ2-3, with 9 nucleotides matching TRBD2. Germline V gene lookup returns CDR1 SGHVS and CDR2 FQNEAQ. The CDR3 covers 16 residues. V shed 5 bases, J shed 3 bases, and the junction held 9 bases outside the gene matches. DNA of the CDR3: TGTGCCAGCAGCATCCTCGGCGGGAGGGAAACAGATACGCAGTATTTT. Amino acids: CASSILGGRETDTQYF. Drawing the rest from reference TRBV7-8 and TRBJ2-3, the complete variable domain is GAGVSQSPRYKVAKRGQDVALRCDPISGHVSLFWYQQALGQGPEFLTYFQNEAQLDKSGLPSDRFFAERPEGSVSTLKIQRTQQEDSAVYLCASSILGGRETDTQYFGPGTRLTVL.